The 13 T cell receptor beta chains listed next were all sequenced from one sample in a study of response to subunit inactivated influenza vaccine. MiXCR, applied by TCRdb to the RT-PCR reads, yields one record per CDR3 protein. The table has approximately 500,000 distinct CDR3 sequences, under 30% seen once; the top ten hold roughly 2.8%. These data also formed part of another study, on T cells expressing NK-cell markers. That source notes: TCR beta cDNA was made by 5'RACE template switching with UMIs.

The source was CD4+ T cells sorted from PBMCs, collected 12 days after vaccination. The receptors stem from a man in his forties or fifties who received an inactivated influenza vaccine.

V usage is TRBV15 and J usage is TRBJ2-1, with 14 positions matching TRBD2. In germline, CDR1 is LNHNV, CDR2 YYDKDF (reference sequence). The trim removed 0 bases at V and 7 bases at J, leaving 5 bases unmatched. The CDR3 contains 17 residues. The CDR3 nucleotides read TGTGCCACCAGCAGAGATATGGGACTAGCGGGAGTGAATGAGCAGTTCTTC. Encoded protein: CATSRDMGLAGVNEQFF.

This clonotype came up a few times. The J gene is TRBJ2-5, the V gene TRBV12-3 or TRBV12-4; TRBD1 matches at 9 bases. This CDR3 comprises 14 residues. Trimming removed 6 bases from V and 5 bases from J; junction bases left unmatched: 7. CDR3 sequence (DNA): TGTGCCAGCAGAGCGACAGGGGGTGAGGAGACCCAGTACTTC. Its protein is CASRATGGEETQYF.

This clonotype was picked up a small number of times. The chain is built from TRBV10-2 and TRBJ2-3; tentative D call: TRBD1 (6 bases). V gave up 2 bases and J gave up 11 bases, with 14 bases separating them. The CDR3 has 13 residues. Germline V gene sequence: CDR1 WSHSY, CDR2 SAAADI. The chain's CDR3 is CASSERSDSRQYF. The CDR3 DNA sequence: TGCGCCAGCAGTGAGAGGTCGGACAGTCGGCAGTATTTT.

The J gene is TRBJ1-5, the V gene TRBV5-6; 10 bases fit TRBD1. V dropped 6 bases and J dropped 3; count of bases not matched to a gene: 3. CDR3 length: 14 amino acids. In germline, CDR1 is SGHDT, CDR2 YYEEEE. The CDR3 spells CASIRQGANQPQHF. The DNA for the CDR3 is TGTGCCAGCATCAGACAGGGGGCCAATCAGCCCCAGCATTTT.

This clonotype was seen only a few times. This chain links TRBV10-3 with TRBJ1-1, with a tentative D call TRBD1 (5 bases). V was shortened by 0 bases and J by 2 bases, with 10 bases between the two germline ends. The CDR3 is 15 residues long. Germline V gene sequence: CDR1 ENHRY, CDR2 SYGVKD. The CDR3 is CAISESGQYNTEAFF. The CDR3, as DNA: TGTGCCATCAGTGAGTCGGGGCAGTATAACACTGAAGCTTTCTTT.

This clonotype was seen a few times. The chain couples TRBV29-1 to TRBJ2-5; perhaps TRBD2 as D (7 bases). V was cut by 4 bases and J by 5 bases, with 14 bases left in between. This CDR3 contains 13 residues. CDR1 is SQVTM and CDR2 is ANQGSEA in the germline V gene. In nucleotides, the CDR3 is TGCAGCGTTGTAGGGGGGGTCAGGGAGACCCAGTACTTC. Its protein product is CSVVGGVRETQYF.

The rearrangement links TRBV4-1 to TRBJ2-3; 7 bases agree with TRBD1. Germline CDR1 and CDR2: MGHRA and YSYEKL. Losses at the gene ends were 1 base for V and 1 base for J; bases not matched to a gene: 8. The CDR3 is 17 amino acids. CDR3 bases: TGCGCCAGCAGCCAAGTGTGGGTCGACAGGGGCACAGATACGCAGTATTTT. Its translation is CASSQVWVDRGTDTQYF.

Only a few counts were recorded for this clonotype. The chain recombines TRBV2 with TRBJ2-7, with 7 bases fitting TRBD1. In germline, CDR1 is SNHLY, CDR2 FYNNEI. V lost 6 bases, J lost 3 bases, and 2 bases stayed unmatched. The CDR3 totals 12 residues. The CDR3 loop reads CASSGTDYEQYF. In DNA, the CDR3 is TGTGCCAGCAGCGGGACAGACTACGAGCAGTACTTC. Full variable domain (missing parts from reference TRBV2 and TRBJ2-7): EPEVTQTPSHQVTQMGQEVILRCVPISNHLYFYWYRQILGQKVEFLVSFYNNEISEKSEIFDDQFSVERPDGSNFTLKIRSTKLEDSAMYFCASSGTDYEQYFGPGTRLTVT.

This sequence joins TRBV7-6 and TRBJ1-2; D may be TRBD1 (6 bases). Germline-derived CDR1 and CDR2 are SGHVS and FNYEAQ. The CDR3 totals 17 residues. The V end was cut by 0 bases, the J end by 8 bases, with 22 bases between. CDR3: CASSLAEQQGGMSGYTF. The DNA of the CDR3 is TGTGCCAGCAGCTTAGCGGAACAACAGGGTGGCATGAGCGGCTACACCTTC. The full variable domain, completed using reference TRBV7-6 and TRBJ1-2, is GAGVSQSPRYKVTKRGQDVALRCDPISGHVSLYWYRQALGQGPEFLTYFNYEAQQDKSGLPNDRFSAERPEGSISTLTIQRTEQRDSAMYRCASSLAEQQGGMSGYTFGSGTRLTVV.

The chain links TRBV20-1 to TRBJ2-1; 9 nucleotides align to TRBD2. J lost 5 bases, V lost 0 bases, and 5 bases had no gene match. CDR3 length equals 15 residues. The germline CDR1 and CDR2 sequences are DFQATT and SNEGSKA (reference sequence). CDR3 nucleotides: TGCAGTGCTAGAGATGGGACTAGCAGTCACAATGAGCAGTTCTTC. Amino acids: CSARDGTSSHNEQFF.

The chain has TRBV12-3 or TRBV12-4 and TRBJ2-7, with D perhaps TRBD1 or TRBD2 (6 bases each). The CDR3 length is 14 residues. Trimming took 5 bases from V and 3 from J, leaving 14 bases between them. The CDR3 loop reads CASSGGLDSYEQYF. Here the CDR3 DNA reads TGTGCCAGCAGTGGGGGGCTGGACAGCTACGAGCAGTACTTC.

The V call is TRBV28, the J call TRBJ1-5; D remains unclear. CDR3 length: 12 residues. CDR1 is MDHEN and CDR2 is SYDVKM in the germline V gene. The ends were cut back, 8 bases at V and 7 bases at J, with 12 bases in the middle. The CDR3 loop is CASYRVGQPQHF. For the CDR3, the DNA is TGTGCCAGCTATAGGGTGGGGCAGCCCCAGCATTTT. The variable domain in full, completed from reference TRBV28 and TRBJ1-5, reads DVKVTQSSRYLVKRTGEKVFLECVQDMDHENMFWYRQDPGLGLRLIYFSYDVKMKEKGDIPEGYSVSREKKERFSLILESASTNQTSMYLCASYRVGQPQHFGDGTRLSIL.

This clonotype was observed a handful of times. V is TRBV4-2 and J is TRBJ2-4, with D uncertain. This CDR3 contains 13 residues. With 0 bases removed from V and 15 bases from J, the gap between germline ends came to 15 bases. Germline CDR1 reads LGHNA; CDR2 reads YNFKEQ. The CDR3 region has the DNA TGTGCCAGCAGCCAAGATCAAGTTGGGGAATTGTACTTC. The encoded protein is CASSQDQVGELYF.